This T cell receptor (beta chain) originates from a study of shared clonotypes between healthy human individuals. Overall study: Aged between 18 and 49, the donors were a couple of women and three men. Per donor, three plates held CD4 naive cells, three held CD4 memory, two held CD8 naive and one held CD8 memory. Findings and caveats of the study: Clonotypes which were not shared had lower generation probabilities than clonotypes that all four donors shared.

The CDR3 is 14 amino acids. Germline lookup yields CDR1 MDHEN and CDR2 SYDVKM. Trimming removed 4 bases from V and 8 bases from J, with 17 bases in between. Note on this clone: Antigen unknown.

Sequenced by immunoSEQ multiplex PCR; TCRdb stores in-frame clones only, minus some. The sample holds about 2.3 million clones, 92% seen once. This TCR was recovered from a man between 18 and 29 years old in good health. Some clones in this sample may be carry-over from other donors' samples. The chain carries TRBV28 and TRBJ1-2, with D maybe TRBD1 (5 bases). What was sequenced was naive CD4+ T cells from PBMCs. The subset here: CD45RA+ positively selected. CDR3 in amino acids: CASSSPPGLGGYTF. The CDR3 DNA is TGTGCCAGCAGTTCGCCCCCGGGACTAGGCGGCTACACCTTC.